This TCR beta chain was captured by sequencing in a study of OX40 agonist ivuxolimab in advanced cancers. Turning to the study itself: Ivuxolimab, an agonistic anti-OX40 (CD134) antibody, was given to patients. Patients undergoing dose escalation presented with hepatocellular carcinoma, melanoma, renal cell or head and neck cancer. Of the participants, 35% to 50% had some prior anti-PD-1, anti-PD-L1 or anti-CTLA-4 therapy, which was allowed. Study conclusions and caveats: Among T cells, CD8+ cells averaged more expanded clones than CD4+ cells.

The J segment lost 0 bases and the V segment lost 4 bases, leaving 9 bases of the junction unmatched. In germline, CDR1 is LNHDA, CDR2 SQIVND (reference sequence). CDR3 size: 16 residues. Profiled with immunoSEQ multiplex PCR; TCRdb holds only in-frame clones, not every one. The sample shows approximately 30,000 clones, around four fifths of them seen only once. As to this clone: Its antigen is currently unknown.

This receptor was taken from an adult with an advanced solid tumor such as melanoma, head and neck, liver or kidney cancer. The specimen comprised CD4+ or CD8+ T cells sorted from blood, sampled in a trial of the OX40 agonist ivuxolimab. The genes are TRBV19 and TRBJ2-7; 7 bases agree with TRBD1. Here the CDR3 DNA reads TGTGCCAGTAGTACAAAGGGGACAGCCAGCTCCTACGAGCAGTACTTC. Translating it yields CASSTKGTASSYEQYF.